A single sample is the source of the 24 T cell receptor beta chains below, sequenced in a study of shared T cell receptors in the human thymus. Produced via immunoSEQ multiplex PCR; TCRdb's table is partial and in-frame only. The table shows about 610,000 clones, with 70% to 90% occurring only once. This sample also belongs to another study, concerning human thymus T cells.

The sequencing sample was made of thymocytes. These receptors all come from a boy younger than two with a congenital heart defect.

V is TRBV14 and J is TRBJ2-1; D is uncertain. CDR3 size: 15 residues. The germline gives CDR1 SGHDN, CDR2 FVKESK. The V end lost 2 bases, the J end lost 5 bases, and 13 bases lay between the germline ends. CDR3 amino acids: CASSQTLPENNEQFF. As DNA, the CDR3 is TGTGCCAGCAGCCAAACATTACCAGAAAACAATGAGCAGTTCTTC.

The J gene is TRBJ2-7, the V gene TRBV19; D is unresolved. V gave up 4 bases and J gave up 2 bases, with 12 bases separating them. The CDR3 loop spans 14 amino acids. The germline CDR1 and CDR2 sequences are LNHDA and SQIVND (reference sequence). The CDR3 region has the DNA TGTGCCAGTAGTAATGGGCAGTTCCCCTACGAGCAGTACTTC. It translates to CASSNGQFPYEQYF.

The chain couples TRBV10-1 to TRBJ2-7; perhaps TRBD1 as D (7 bases). The germline V gene has CDR1 WNHNN and CDR2 SYGVQD (reference sequence). V dropped 6 bases and J dropped 2 bases, with 17 bases sitting between them. This CDR3 comprises 15 residues. The CDR3 DNA is TGCGCCAGCAGGGCGGCCAGGGGGGTTCCCTACGAGCAGTACTTC. Translating gives CASRAARGVPYEQYF.

There are a few counts of this clone. The V call is TRBV7-2, the J call TRBJ2-2, with TRBD2 matching over 12 bases. V shed 8 bases, J shed 3 bases, and the junction held 10 bases outside the gene matches. The CDR3 consists of 17 residues. Germline CDR1 reads SGHTA; CDR2 reads FQGNSA. CDR3 amino acids: CASCPSGRAGDTGELFF. The CDR3 nucleotides are TGTGCCAGCTGTCCTAGCGGGAGGGCCGGGGACACCGGGGAGCTGTTTTTT.

In this sample, this clone turned up once. The rearrangement uses TRBV7-9 and TRBJ2-3; 9 nucleotides align to TRBD2. The ends lost 1 base at V and 4 bases at J; junction bases unmatched: 12. CDR3 length: 18 residues. Germline V gene lookup returns CDR1 SEHNR and CDR2 FQNEAQ (reference sequence). The DNA of the CDR3 is TGTGCCAGCAGCTTAGGTTATAGCGGGAGTAACGAGCCAGATACGCAGTATTTT. Translating gives CASSLGYSGSNEPDTQYF.

The J gene is TRBJ2-1, the V gene TRBV19, with 9 bases that match TRBD2. CDR3 length: 15 amino acids. The V and J ends lost 3 bases and 5 bases, in that order; junction bases with no gene match: 5. CDR1 LNHDA and CDR2 SQIVND come from the germline V gene (reference sequence). Here the CDR3 reads CASSILAGPNNEQFF. The CDR3 DNA is TGTGCCAGTAGTATCCTAGCGGGACCCAACAATGAGCAGTTCTTC.

This clone has only one observation. This CDR3 is CASSLGGRPHYEQYF. The CDR3 DNA is TGTGCCAGCAGCTTAGGGGGGCGCCCCCACTACGAGCAGTACTTC. The genes are TRBV11-3 and TRBJ2-7; D is possibly TRBD1 (6 bases). V was clipped by 1 base and J by 3 bases, with 13 bases between them. The CDR3 spans 15 residues. CDR1 and CDR2 (germline): SGHNT, YENEEA.

This clone was detected only once. V and J are TRBV7-9 and TRBJ1-2; D gene ambiguous. Germline CDR1 reads SEHNR; CDR2 reads FQNEAQ (reference sequence). With 1 base removed from V and 8 bases from J, the gap between germline ends came to 11 bases. CDR3 length: 13 amino acids. Written as DNA, the CDR3 is TGTGCCAGCAGCTTAGGAGGGTGGACGGGCTACACCTTC. It yields the protein CASSLGGWTGYTF.

The chain links TRBV20-1 to TRBJ2-7; D call uncertain. The V gene's germline CDR1 is DFQATT and CDR2 SNEGSKA (reference sequence). The CDR3 is 11 amino acids. The V gene lost 5 bases and the J gene lost 2 bases, with 7 bases spanning the gap. The CDR3 DNA reads as TGCAGTGCTGGCCCACCCTACGAGCAGTACTTC. This encodes CSAGPPYEQYF.

J is TRBJ2-4 and V is TRBV7-2; 7 nucleotides match TRBD2. The CDR3 contains 17 residues. V lost 2 bases and J lost 2; bases outside the gene matches: 9. CDR1 and CDR2 (germline): SGHTA, FQGNSA. CDR3 sequence (DNA): TGTGCCAGCAGCTTAAGTTTCCCGGGAGGCCCCAAAAACATTCAGTACTTC. Translating gives CASSLSFPGGPKNIQYF.

CDR3 amino acids: CASSSGLAGVLRETQYF. The CDR3 DNA reads TGTGCCAGCAGCTCAGGACTAGCGGGAGTGTTACGAGAGACCCAGTACTTC. The chain recombines TRBV7-8 with TRBJ2-5; 13 bases map to TRBD2. V lost 4 bases and J lost 4; bases outside the gene matches: 9. Germline V gives CDR1 SGHVS, CDR2 FQNEAQ. The CDR3 is 17 amino acids. The full variable domain, its missing parts supplied by reference TRBV7-8 and TRBJ2-5, is GAGVSQSPRYKVAKRGQDVALRCDPISGHVSLFWYQQALGQGPEFLTYFQNEAQLDKSGLPSDRFFAERPEGSVSTLKIQRTQQEDSAVYLCASSSGLAGVLRETQYFGPGTRLLVL.

About this clone: The same CDR3 is also encoded by other DNA sequences in this sample. This chain joins TRBV4-3 and TRBJ2-1, with TRBD2 matching 12 bases. With V trimmed by 4 bases and J by 7 bases, 2 bases remained unmatched. Per the germline V gene, CDR1 is LGHNA and CDR2 is YSLEER. This CDR3 has 14 amino acids. The CDR3 DNA follows: TGCGCCAGCAGCCCTGGACTAGCGGGGAATGAGCAGTTCTTC. This sequence encodes CASSPGLAGNEQFF.

In its sample, this clone was seen once. The CDR3 DNA reads as TGCGCCAGCAGCGTAAGACAGGGGCGTAGGAACTCTGGGGCCAACGTCCTGACTTTC. Translated: CASSVRQGRRNSGANVLTF. J is TRBJ2-6 and V is TRBV4-3; 8 positions agree with TRBD1. Germline CDR1 reads LGHNA; CDR2 reads YSLEER. CDR3 length equals 19 residues. With 5 bases clipped from V and 0 bases from J, the junction kept 12 bases outside the gene matches.

The rearrangement links TRBV30 to TRBJ1-2; TRBD1 might be the D (6 bases). V was pared by 8 bases and J by 6 bases, with 16 bases between. The V gene's germline CDR1 is GTSNPN and CDR2 SVGIG (reference sequence). This CDR3 spans 12 amino acids. In DNA, the CDR3 is TGTGCCGGGCACAGGGCTTCCGATGGCTACACCTTC. Translating it yields CAGHRASDGYTF. The whole variable domain, filled in from reference TRBV30 and TRBJ1-2, reads SQTIHQWPATLVQPVGSPLSLECTVEGTSNPNLYWYRQAAGRGLQLLFYSVGIGQISSEVPQNLSASRPQDRQFILSSKKLLLSDSGFYLCAGHRASDGYTFGSGTRLTVV.

This clone was observed once. This sequence joins TRBV5-6 and TRBJ2-7, with D perhaps matching TRBD2 (6 bases). This CDR3 region has 14 residues. Germline CDR1 is SGHDT and CDR2 is YYEEEE. Trimming pared 7 bases from V and 2 bases from J, leaving 16 bases between. Written as DNA, the CDR3 is TGTGCCAGCGAGGCCGGCGGGATCACCTACGAGCAGTACTTC. Translation: CASEAGGITYEQYF.

The V and J genes are TRBV2 and TRBJ2-1, with a tentative D call TRBD2 (6 bases). This CDR3 region has 19 residues. Between the trimmed V and J ends, which lost 6 bases and 3 bases, there was a span of 27 bases. Germline lookup yields CDR1 SNHLY and CDR2 FYNNEI. The CDR3 DNA is TGTGCCAGCAGACCAAGGGTGGGGGAGGTAGCGGCCCACTACAATGAGCAGTTCTTC. It translates to CASRPRVGEVAAHYNEQFF.

This clone was observed a few times. The V and J genes are TRBV6-6 and TRBJ2-5, with TRBD2 identical over 9 bases. The ends lost 8 bases at V and 1 base at J; junction bases unmatched: 11. There are 16 residues in the CDR3. From germline, CDR1 is MNHNY and CDR2 SVGAGI (reference sequence). The CDR3: CASPNDSGSSQETQYF. The CDR3 DNA reads as TGTGCCAGCCCGAACGATAGCGGGAGCTCCCAAGAGACCCAGTACTTC.

The chain recombines TRBV15 with TRBJ1-5; D might be TRBD1 (6 bases). The CDR3 has 21 amino acids. Germline V gene sequence: CDR1 LNHNV, CDR2 YYDKDF (reference sequence). V was pared by 0 bases and J by 2 bases, with 26 bases between. This chain's CDR3 is CATSRDGGDNLAGIGNQPQHF. DNA for the CDR3: TGTGCCACCAGCAGAGATGGGGGGGACAACCTCGCCGGGATCGGCAATCAGCCCCAGCATTTT.

V gene TRBV30 combines with J gene TRBJ2-2; the match to TRBD2 covers 7 bases. Germline V gives CDR1 GTSNPN, CDR2 SVGIG (reference sequence). The CDR3 is 16 residues long. With V trimmed by 0 bases and J by 6 bases, 10 bases remained unmatched. CDR3 in amino acids: CAWSVFSTSRAGELFF. CDR3 nucleotides: TGTGCCTGGAGTGTTTTTTCGACTAGCCGGGCCGGGGAGCTGTTTTTT.

The chain recombines TRBV7-2 with TRBJ2-7; D is perhaps TRBD1 (6 bases). V lost 3 bases, J lost 7 bases, and 16 bases lay in between. The germline V gene encodes CDR1 SGHTA and CDR2 FQGNSA. CDR3 length: 14 amino acids. CDR3 amino acids: CASSFQGRPIEQYF. Here the CDR3 DNA reads TGTGCCAGCAGCTTCCAGGGGCGTCCAATAGAGCAGTACTTC.

This clone was counted once. The V call is TRBV25-1, the J call TRBJ1-5; D uncertain. V was trimmed by 1 base and J by 9 bases, leaving 13 bases between them. The CDR3 is 14 amino acids. Per germline, CDR1 MGHDK and CDR2 SYGVNS. CDR3 region: CASSEFGEQRPQHF. In nucleotides, the CDR3 is TGTGCCAGCAGTGAATTTGGGGAGCAGAGGCCCCAGCATTTT.

The chain joins TRBV19 to TRBJ1-5, with D possibly TRBD1 on 5 matching bases. The germline V and J ends were trimmed by 7 bases and 6 bases, with 19 bases remaining between them. CDR3 length: 15 amino acids. Germline lookup yields CDR1 LNHDA and CDR2 SQIVND (reference sequence). The CDR3 nucleotides read TGTGCCAGTACCAAAGGGAGGGGAGGGCGTCAGCCCCAGCATTTT. Its protein product is CASTKGRGGRQPQHF.

The chain has TRBV27 and TRBJ2-5, with 11 bases fitting TRBD2. The DNA end favors TRBJ2-7, so the J call may be wrong. Germline CDR1 is MNHEY and CDR2 is SMNVEV (reference sequence). The CDR3 contains 17 residues. In DNA, the CDR3 is TGTGCCAGCAGTCCGACCAGAACTAGCGGGGGCTCCTACGAGCAGTACTTC. Translated: CASSPTRTSGGSYEQYF.

The rearrangement uses TRBV5-6 and TRBJ2-1, with 9 bases fitting TRBD1. With V trimmed by 7 bases and J by 5 bases, 16 bases remained unmatched. The CDR3 covers 17 residues. Germline assignment: CDR1 SGHDT and CDR2 YYEEEE. The CDR3 DNA follows: TGTGCCAGCTACTTAAAAGAATCGGGACAGGGAAACAATGAGCAGTTCTTC. Translating it yields CASYLKESGQGNNEQFF.